This T cell receptor (beta chain) was identified in a study of human thymus T cells. The CDR3 covers 15 residues. Unmatched junction bases numbered 3, after V lost 4 bases and J lost 2 bases. Germline values: CDR1 SGHVS, CDR2 FNYEAQ. Obtained as resections during corrective heart surgery, the thymus tissue was then studied. Immunologically healthy infants in Finland undergoing congenital heart defect surgery were the donors. Sequenced by immunoSEQ multiplex PCR; TCRdb stores in-frame clones only, minus some. The sample contains about 120,000 clones, 90% to 95% of which appear only once. This chain uses TRBV7-6 with TRBJ2-5; 11 positions agree with TRBD2. The material sequenced was thymus tissue. The TCR originated in a boy under two years old with a congenital heart defect but otherwise immunologically healthy. The CDR3 DNA reads as TGTGCCAGCAGCTCACTAGCGGGGGCACAAGAGACCCAGTACTTC. Translating gives CASSSLAGAQETQYF.